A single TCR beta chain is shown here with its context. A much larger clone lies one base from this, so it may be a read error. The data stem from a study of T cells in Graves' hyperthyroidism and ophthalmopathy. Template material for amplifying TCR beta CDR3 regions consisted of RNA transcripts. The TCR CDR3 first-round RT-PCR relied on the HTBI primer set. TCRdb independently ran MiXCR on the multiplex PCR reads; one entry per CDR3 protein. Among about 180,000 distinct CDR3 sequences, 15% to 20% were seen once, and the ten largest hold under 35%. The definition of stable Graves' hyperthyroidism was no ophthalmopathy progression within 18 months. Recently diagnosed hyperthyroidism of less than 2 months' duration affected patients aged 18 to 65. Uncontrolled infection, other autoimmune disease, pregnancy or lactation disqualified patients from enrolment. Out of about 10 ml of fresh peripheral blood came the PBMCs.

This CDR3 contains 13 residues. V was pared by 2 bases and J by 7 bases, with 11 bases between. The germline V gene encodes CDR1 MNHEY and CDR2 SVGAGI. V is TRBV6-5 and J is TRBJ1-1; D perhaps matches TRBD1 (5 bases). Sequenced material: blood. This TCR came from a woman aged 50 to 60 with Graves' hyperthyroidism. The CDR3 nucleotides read TGTGCCAGCAGTTACACCGGGACGGTTGAAGCTTTCTTT. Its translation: CASSYTGTVEAFF.